This is a list of T cell receptor beta chains from one sample in a study of post-analysis software for immune sequencing data. One entry per CDR3 protein results from TCRdb running MiXCR on the PCR reads. The data show hundreds of thousands of distinct CDR3 sequences, 53% seen once. Source material: blood. Receptors were obtained from a girl aged 10 to 17 with multiple sclerosis. Each CDR3 is given with its conserved first and last residue. Fields, in order: D gene, clone size, V gene, J gene, CDR3 DNA, CDR3 protein. The D gene is left open where the match is weak. For some rows the clone size is stated as once, few or many, or as a class when expanded; others skip it.

D gene: TRBD1; clone size: many; V gene: TRBV12-3/TRBV12-4; J gene: TRBJ2-7; CDR3 DNA: TGTGCCAGCAGCTTAGGACAGGGAGTCCACGAGCAGTACTTC; CDR3 protein: CASSLGQGVHEQYF
D gene: -; clone size: few; V gene: TRBV9; J gene: TRBJ2-5; CDR3 DNA: TGTGCCAGCAGCGTAGTAGGAAATAACCAAGAGACCCAGTACTTC; CDR3 protein: CASSVVGNNQETQYF
D gene: TRBD1; clone size: few; V gene: TRBV5-1; J gene: TRBJ2-7; CDR3 DNA: TGCGCCAGCACACCTACGACAGGGTTGACGAACGAGCAGTACTTC; CDR3 protein: CASTPTTGLTNEQYF
D gene: TRBD2; clone size: -; V gene: TRBV30; J gene: TRBJ2-1; CDR3 DNA: TGTGCCTGGACCCCACTAGCGGGATCCTACAATGAGCAGTTCTTC; CDR3 protein: CAWTPLAGSYNEQFF
D gene: TRBD2; clone size: few; V gene: TRBV5-1; J gene: TRBJ2-7; CDR3 DNA: TGCGCCAGCAGCTTAGCGGGAGTAAACGAGCAGTACTTC; CDR3 protein: CASSLAGVNEQYF
D gene: TRBD2; clone size: -; V gene: TRBV25-1; J gene: TRBJ2-1; CDR3 DNA: TGTGCCGGCAGTTTAGCGGGGGGGGCCAGCGAGCAGTTCTTC; CDR3 protein: CAGSLAGGASEQFF
D gene: TRBD2; clone size: -; V gene: TRBV20-1; J gene: TRBJ2-3; CDR3 DNA: TGCAGTGCTAAGATACTAGCGGGACGAGCTAGCACAGATACGCAGTATTTT; CDR3 protein: CSAKILAGRASTDTQYF
D gene: -; clone size: -; V gene: TRBV5-1; J gene: TRBJ1-1; CDR3 DNA: TGCGCCAGCAGCTTGGGTCAGTCGAACACTGAAGCTTTCTTT; CDR3 protein: CASSLGQSNTEAFF
D gene: -; clone size: -; V gene: TRBV6-5; J gene: TRBJ1-2; CDR3 DNA: TGTGCCAGCGGTAGACAACAGGGAGAGGTTTATGGCTACACCTTC; CDR3 protein: CASGRQQGEVYGYTF
D gene: TRBD1; clone size: -; V gene: TRBV7-2; J gene: TRBJ2-3; CDR3 DNA: TGTGCCAGCAGCTTCATTCTCGGTCCCGGGACAGGAGCCACAGATATGCAGTATTTT; CDR3 protein: CASSFILGPGTGATDMQYF
D gene: TRBD2; clone size: -; V gene: TRBV20-1; J gene: TRBJ2-1; CDR3 DNA: TGCAGTGCTTTCCCTTCTAGCGGGACTTACAATGAGCAGTTCTTC; CDR3 protein: CSAFPSSGTYNEQFF
D gene: TRBD1; clone size: -; V gene: TRBV7-7; J gene: TRBJ2-7; CDR3 DNA: TGTGCCAGCAGCCGGGACAGGTCCCACGAGCAGTACTTC; CDR3 protein: CASSRDRSHEQYF
D gene: -; clone size: few; V gene: TRBV7-9; J gene: TRBJ2-5; CDR3 DNA: TGTGCCCTGCCAGCAATCAGTGGGGGGAAAGAGACCCAGTACTTC; CDR3 protein: CALPAISGGKETQYF
D gene: -; clone size: -; V gene: TRBV20-1; J gene: TRBJ2-7; CDR3 DNA: TGCAGTGCTAGAGATCAGACTTACGGTATGGAGCAGTACTTC; CDR3 protein: CSARDQTYGMEQYF
D gene: -; clone size: -; V gene: TRBV18; J gene: TRBJ2-5; CDR3 DNA: TGTGCCAGCTCAGCCGGACTGTATCCCGGGGCAGAGACCCAGTACTTC; CDR3 protein: CASSAGLYPGAETQYF
D gene: TRBD1; clone size: -; V gene: TRBV7-9; J gene: TRBJ1-4; CDR3 DNA: TGTGCCAGCAGCGAGGGGGCGGCTAATGAAAAACTGTTTTTT; CDR3 protein: CASSEGAANEKLFF
D gene: -; clone size: -; V gene: TRBV20-1; J gene: TRBJ2-3; CDR3 DNA: TGCAGTGCTACCCCTCCTCAACAGGACCACACAGATACGCAGTATTTT; CDR3 protein: CSATPPQQDHTDTQYF
D gene: -; clone size: -; V gene: TRBV4-2; J gene: TRBJ2-7; CDR3 DNA: TGTGCCAGCAGCAATGGAGGGACGACCTACGAGCAGTACTTC; CDR3 protein: CASSNGGTTYEQYF
D gene: TRBD1; clone size: -; V gene: TRBV2; J gene: TRBJ2-3; CDR3 DNA: TGTGCCAGCCCGGGACAGATAGGCACAGATACGCAGTATTTT; CDR3 protein: CASPGQIGTDTQYF
D gene: -; clone size: -; V gene: TRBV19; J gene: TRBJ1-5; CDR3 DNA: TGTGCCAGTAGTATTGCGCCTTATAGCAATCAGCCCCAGCATTTT; CDR3 protein: CASSIAPYSNQPQHF
D gene: -; clone size: -; V gene: TRBV11-2; J gene: TRBJ1-2; CDR3 DNA: TGTGCCAGCAGGGCGGACAGTTGGACCTATGGCTACACCTTC; CDR3 protein: CASRADSWTYGYTF
D gene: -; clone size: -; V gene: TRBV7-9; J gene: TRBJ1-5; CDR3 DNA: TGTGCCAGCAGCTTATTCAAGGGAGGGTTTGACAATCAGCCCCAGCATTTT; CDR3 protein: CASSLFKGGFDNQPQHF
D gene: -; clone size: -; V gene: TRBV5-1; J gene: TRBJ1-5; CDR3 DNA: TGCGCCAGCAGCTTGGAAGTCCTCCAAGGAAATCAGCCCCAGCATTTT; CDR3 protein: CASSLEVLQGNQPQHF
D gene: TRBD1; clone size: few; V gene: TRBV9; J gene: TRBJ2-1; CDR3 DNA: TGTGCCAGCAGCGTCCGGGACAGGGAATACAATGAGCAGTTCTTC; CDR3 protein: CASSVRDREYNEQFF
D gene: TRBD2; clone size: -; V gene: TRBV2; J gene: TRBJ2-1; CDR3 DNA: TGTGCCAGCAGTGAATCTCGCGGGGGTTACAATGAGCAGTTCTTC; CDR3 protein: CASSESRGGYNEQFF
D gene: TRBD1; clone size: -; V gene: TRBV20-1; J gene: TRBJ1-2; CDR3 DNA: TGCAGTGCTAGAGACCGGACAGGGCGTGGGACTAACTATGGCTACACCTTC; CDR3 protein: CSARDRTGRGTNYGYTF
D gene: TRBD2; clone size: -; V gene: TRBV20-1; J gene: TRBJ2-7; CDR3 DNA: TGCAGTGCCCTACCAGCGGGGGGCGACTACGAGCAGTACTTC; CDR3 protein: CSALPAGGDYEQYF
D gene: TRBD1; clone size: -; V gene: TRBV5-1; J gene: TRBJ2-7; CDR3 DNA: TGCGTCAGCAGCTTGGACAGGGGGGTAGCCTACGAGCAGTACTTC; CDR3 protein: CVSSLDRGVAYEQYF
D gene: -; clone size: once; V gene: TRBV20-1; J gene: TRBJ2-2; CDR3 DNA: TGCAGTGCACCCCGGACTGGGCGAGGCACCGGGGAGCTGTTTTTT; CDR3 protein: CSAPRTGRGTGELFF
D gene: -; clone size: -; V gene: TRBV27; J gene: TRBJ2-1; CDR3 DNA: TGTGCCAGCACCACCCTCGACAGGAGCGGTTTCTCCTACAATGAGCAGTTCTTC; CDR3 protein: CASTTLDRSGFSYNEQFF
D gene: -; clone size: -; V gene: TRBV6-5; J gene: TRBJ1-5; CDR3 DNA: TGTGCCAGCAGTTCCACGACCGGGTACAATCAGCCCCAGCATTTT; CDR3 protein: CASSSTTGYNQPQHF
D gene: -; clone size: -; V gene: TRBV5-1; J gene: TRBJ2-1; CDR3 DNA: TGCGCCAGCAGCTTGCCCCGGGAAACCTTCGTACCTGAGCAGTTCTTC; CDR3 protein: CASSLPRETFVPEQFF
D gene: TRBD2; clone size: -; V gene: TRBV27; J gene: TRBJ2-1; CDR3 DNA: TGTGCCAGCAGTCCCCTGAGGCGGGAGGGCCTCTCGTACAATGAGCAGTTCTTC; CDR3 protein: CASSPLRREGLSYNEQFF
D gene: -; clone size: -; V gene: TRBV28; J gene: TRBJ2-5; CDR3 DNA: TGTGCCAGCAGTTTGGGGCGGGGTCCGGTCGAGCGAGAGACCCAGTACTTC; CDR3 protein: CASSLGRGPVERETQYF